These T cell receptor beta chains were read from a single sample in a study of CD4+ T cells in melanoma. The assay was immunoSEQ multiplex PCR, and TCRdb's table has in-frame clones only and misses some. The sample consists of 110,000 to 150,000 clones, about 90% of them appearing once. Receptors originate from a human donor with melanoma. Each CDR3 is given with its conserved first and last residue. D genes are given only for firm matches. Size is stated for part of the rows, as once, few or many counts, or as a class when the clone is expanded.

d_gene	v_gene	j_gene	abundance	len	CDR3aa	CDR3nt
NA	TRBV7-2	TRBJ2-1	NA	12	CASSLRRIEQFF	TGTGCCAGCAGCTTGAGGCGGATTGAGCAGTTCTTC
TRBD1	TRBV5-1	TRBJ2-1	NA	15	CASSLRPQGEPIQFF	TGCGCCAGCAGCTTGCGGCCACAGGGGGAACCAATACAGTTCTTC
NA	TRBV30	TRBJ1-2	NA	15	CAFSAGVGGYYGYTF	TGTGCCTTTTCGGCGGGAGTCGGTGGATACTATGGCTACACCTTC
TRBD2	TRBV5-1	TRBJ2-1	NA	15	CASSSAGGPGSEQFF	TGCGCCAGCAGCTCAGCGGGGGGGCCAGGTTCTGAGCAGTTCTTC
NA	TRBV11-2	TRBJ2-2	NA	16	CASSLVIVQNTGELFF	TGTGCCAGCAGCTTAGTAATCGTGCAGAACACCGGGGAGCTGTTTTTT
NA	TRBV5-1	TRBJ2-3	NA	16	CASSSTGEGGTDTQYF	TGCGCCAGCAGCTCAACAGGGGAGGGTGGAACAGATACGCAGTATTTT
NA	TRBV5-1	TRBJ1-1	once	15	CASSLRAGENTEAFF	TGCGCCAGCAGCTTGCGGGCCGGAGAGAACACTGAAGCTTTCTTT
NA	TRBV18	TRBJ1-6	NA	14	CASSPGGFDSPLHF	TGTGCCAGCTCCCCGGGGGGGTTTGATTCACCCCTCCACTTT
TRBD1	TRBV6-1	TRBJ1-2	few	16	CASSDGRQGFHYGYTF	TGTGCCAGCAGTGATGGCCGACAGGGGTTCCACTATGGCTACACCTTC
NA	TRBV18	TRBJ1-2	NA	12	CASSYGLGSYTF	TGTGCCAGCTCCTATGGGTTAGGGAGCTACACCTTC
NA	TRBV19	TRBJ2-3	NA	12	CASSSAVDTQYF	TGTGCCAGTAGTTCGGCGGTGGATACGCAGTATTTT
TRBD1	TRBV6-1	TRBJ2-7	NA	14	CASSEDDRGLKQYF	TGTGCCAGCAGTGAAGACGACAGGGGTCTGAAGCAGTACTTC
NA	TRBV2	TRBJ1-1	NA	14	CASSEEGRGTEAFF	TGTGCCAGCAGTGAAGAGGGAAGGGGCACTGAAGCTTTCTTT
TRBD2	TRBV6-1	TRBJ2-5	NA	15	CASSAGLAGAVTQYF	TGTGCCAGCAGTGCTGGACTAGCGGGGGCGGTGACCCAGTACTTC
TRBD1	TRBV7-9	TRBJ2-7	NA	15	CASSRPRTGTYEQYF	TGTGCCAGCAGCCGCCCGAGGACAGGGACCTACGAGCAGTACTTC
TRBD1	TRBV4-1	TRBJ2-7	NA	14	CASSLPGQGPEQYF	TGCGCCAGCAGCCTTCCGGGACAGGGACCCGAGCAGTACTTC
NA	TRBV5-1	TRBJ1-2	NA	13	CASSLGQLNGYTF	TGCGCCAGCAGCTTGGGGCAGCTAAATGGCTACACCTTC
TRBD2	TRBV5-4	TRBJ2-1	NA	15	CASSKTSGGRDEQFF	TGTGCCAGCAGCAAGACTAGCGGGGGGAGGGATGAGCAGTTCTTC
NA	TRBV5-1	TRBJ1-4	NA	13	CASSLGPNEKLFF	TGCGCCAGCAGCTTGGGGCCGAATGAAAAACTGTTTTTT
TRBD1	TRBV5-1	TRBJ2-2	NA	16	CASSSGQAIVAGELFF	TGCGCCAGCAGCTCAGGACAGGCCATAGTGGCCGGGGAGCTGTTTTTT
NA	TRBV30	TRBJ2-3	NA	13	CAWKDRRTDTQYF	TGTGCCTGGAAGGACCGACGCACAGATACGCAGTATTTT
NA	TRBV19	TRBJ1-2	NA	15	CASKVQGRPPYGYTF	TGTGCCAGTAAGGTGCAAGGTCGGCCGCCCTATGGCTACACCTTC
TRBD1	TRBV18	TRBJ1-1	NA	14	CASSETGGNTEAFF	TGTGCCAGCTCCGAGACAGGGGGCAACACTGAAGCTTTCTTT
TRBD2	TRBV10-1	TRBJ2-1	NA	16	CASSESGAGGLNEQFF	TGCGCCAGCAGTGAGTCGGGAGCGGGGGGCCTCAATGAGCAGTTCTTC
NA	TRBV5-1	TRBJ1-1	NA	11	CASRREGEAFF	TGCGCCAGCAGACGAGAGGGTGAAGCTTTCTTT
NA	TRBV2	TRBJ2-5	NA	14	CASSESTQQETQYF	TGTGCCAGCAGTGAATCAACACAGCAAGAGACCCAGTACTTC
NA	TRBV6-1	TRBJ2-7	NA	13	CASSEPPLTDQYF	TGTGCCAGCAGTGAACCCCCATTGACGGACCAGTACTTC
TRBD2	TRBV6-4	TRBJ2-1	NA	16	CASSDSTSGGANEQFF	TGTGCCAGCAGTGACTCGACTAGCGGGGGGGCCAATGAGCAGTTCTTC
TRBD2	TRBV10-1	TRBJ2-3	NA	15	CASRKTSSGTDTQYF	TGCGCCAGCAGGAAGACTAGCTCGGGCACAGATACGCAGTATTTT
NA	TRBV18	TRBJ2-5	NA	13	CASSNRDRETQYF	TGTGCCAGCTCCAACAGGGATAGGGAGACCCAGTACTTC
TRBD2	TRBV2	TRBJ2-5	NA	15	CASSEWRGGQETQYF	TGTGCCAGCAGTGAATGGCGGGGGGGCCAAGAGACCCAGTACTTC
TRBD1	TRBV2	TRBJ2-7	NA	13	CASVRDRHYEQYF	TGTGCCAGCGTCCGGGACAGACACTACGAGCAGTACTTC
NA	TRBV5-5	TRBJ1-4	NA	16	CASSPETTAYNEKLFF	TGTGCCAGCAGCCCAGAAACGACCGCCTATAATGAAAAACTGTTTTTT
TRBD1	TRBV5-1	TRBJ2-3	NA	18	CASSPRRTGGGRTDTQYF	TGCGCCAGCAGTCCCAGGCGGACAGGGGGCGGTCGGACAGATACGCAGTATTTT
NA	TRBV30	TRBJ1-3	NA	14	CAWCQSNSGNTIYF	TGTGCCTGGTGTCAGAGCAACTCTGGAAACACCATATATTTT
NA	TRBV5-1	TRBJ2-3	NA	14	CASSLGLDEGTQYF	TGCGCCAGCAGCTTGGGACTAGATGAGGGTACGCAGTATTTT
NA	TRBV21-1	TRBJ1-1	NA	16	CAIFGRESTRGTEAFF	TGTGCCATCTTTGGCAGGGAATCAACTCGCGGCACTGAAGCTTTCTTT
NA	TRBV5-1	TRBJ1-5	few	13	CASRSQLNQPQHF	TGCGCCAGCAGGTCACAATTGAATCAGCCCCAGCATTTT
TRBD1	TRBV29-1	TRBJ1-1	once	14	CSAGDRGFNTEAFF	TGCAGCGCTGGGGACAGGGGATTCAACACTGAAGCTTTCTTT
NA	TRBV15	TRBJ1-6	NA	13	CATSPEMDSPLHF	TGTGCCACCAGCCCAGAGATGGATTCACCCCTCCACTTT
TRBD1	TRBV5-1	TRBJ2-7	NA	16	CASSITRDRGFSEQYF	TGCGCCAGCAGCATAACGAGGGACAGGGGTTTCTCCGAGCAGTACTTC